This entry lists 22 T cell receptor beta chains sequenced from one sample in a study of early T cells in non-severe SARS-CoV-2 infection. MiXCR, run by TCRdb on the 5' RACE reads, gives a single entry per CDR3 protein. The data show tens of thousands of distinct CDR3 sequences, about a tenth seen once. The sequencing sample was made of whole blood. Receptors originate from an adult who was a healthcare worker with PCR-confirmed SARS-CoV-2 infection or an uninfected control (not recorded which).

This clonotype occurred many times. The chain has TRBV29-1 and TRBJ1-3, with D possibly being TRBD1 (6 bases). CDR1 is SQVTM, CDR2 ANQGSEA, per germline. V was clipped by 0 bases and J by 7 bases, with 10 bases between them. The CDR3 is made up of 13 amino acids. This CDR3 is CSVEDPDSNTIYF. CDR3 nucleotides: TGCAGCGTTGAAGATCCGGACAGCAACACCATATATTTT. Complete variable domain (other parts from reference TRBV29-1 and TRBJ1-3): SAVISQKPSRDICQRGTSLTIQCQVDSQVTMMFWYRQQPGQSLTLIATANQGSEATYESGFVIDKFPISRPNLTFSTLTVSNMSPEDSSIYLCSVEDPDSNTIYFGEGSWLTVV.

This clonotype was seen only a few times. The V and J genes are TRBV29-1 and TRBJ1-2; D perhaps matches TRBD1 (5 bases). Germline V lookup: CDR1 SQVTM, CDR2 ANQGSEA. The CDR3 length is 14 residues. V gave up 5 bases and J gave up 1 base, with 14 bases separating them. The DNA for the CDR3 is TGCAGCGTTCTCCCCCGGGACCTTAACTATGGCTACACCTTC. This gives the protein CSVLPRDLNYGYTF. Together with reference TRBV29-1 and TRBJ1-2, the CDR3 gives the full variable domain: SAVISQKPSRDICQRGTSLTIQCQVDSQVTMMFWYRQQPGQSLTLIATANQGSEATYESGFVIDKFPISRPNLTFSTLTVSNMSPEDSSIYLCSVLPRDLNYGYTFGSGTRLTVV.

V is TRBV29-1 and J is TRBJ2-1; D is possibly TRBD1 (6 bases). Deletions cut 7 bases from V and 5 bases from J, with 9 bases between. Germline CDR1 reads SQVTM; CDR2 reads ANQGSEA. CDR3 length: 11 amino acids. This chain's CDR3 is CSAWTDNEQFF. The CDR3 nucleotides are TGCAGCGCATGGACAGACAATGAGCAGTTCTTC.

This clonotype has more than one count but fewer than ten. J is TRBJ2-5 and V is TRBV11-2; TRBD2 is a possible D gene (7 bases). V gave up 5 bases and J gave up 2 bases, with 18 bases separating them. From germline, CDR1 is SGHAT and CDR2 FQNNGV. The CDR3 contains 16 residues. The CDR3: CASSPPGGGGQETQYF. In DNA form, the CDR3 reads TGTGCCAGCAGCCCTCCGGGGGGAGGGGGTCAAGAGACCCAGTACTTC.

This chain joins TRBV7-2 and TRBJ2-1; 12 bases agree with TRBD2. CDR3 length equals 14 residues. V was clipped by 8 bases and J by 4 bases; unmatched bases: 3. The germline CDR1 and CDR2 sequences are SGHTA and FQGNSA. The CDR3 is CASLTSGGYNEQFF. DNA for the CDR3: TGTGCCAGCCTCACTAGCGGGGGGTACAATGAGCAGTTCTTC.

This clonotype was recorded many times. This rearrangement joins TRBV9 to TRBJ2-2; possibly TRBD2 for D (6 bases). The CDR3 totals 14 residues. V lost 6 bases, J lost 5 bases, and 14 bases lay in between. Germline CDR1 and CDR2: SGDLS and YYNGEE. This chain's CDR3 is CASTTELATGELFF. CDR3 nucleotide sequence: TGTGCCAGCACCACAGAACTAGCTACCGGGGAGCTGTTTTTT.

This rearrangement joins TRBV3-1 to TRBJ1-1, with D unclear. The CDR3 covers 12 residues. V was pared by 8 bases and J by 0 bases, with 7 bases between. Looked up from germline, CDR1 is LGHDT and CDR2 is YNNKEL (reference sequence). In DNA form, the CDR3 reads TGTGCCAGCGGTAGAGTGAACACTGAAGCTTTCTTT. This translates into CASGRVNTEAFF.

This clonotype has ten or more counts. The V call is TRBV29-1, the J call TRBJ2-7, with a weak D call TRBD2 (6 bases). The CDR3 has 12 residues. The germline V gene has CDR1 SQVTM and CDR2 ANQGSEA. The V end lost 1 base, the J end lost 4 bases, and 8 bases lay between the germline ends. CDR3: CSVEGAGYEQYF. CDR3 coding DNA: TGCAGCGTTGAAGGGGCGGGGTACGAGCAGTACTTC.

The chain recombines TRBV7-3 with TRBJ2-5; 9 bases are shared with TRBD1. Losses at the gene ends were 5 bases for V and 5 bases for J; bases not matched to a gene: 9. Per germline, CDR1 SGHTA and CDR2 FQGTGA. The CDR3 runs 15 residues. The CDR3, as DNA: TGTGCCAGCAGCGTTGGACAGGGGATGTCGGAGACCCAGTACTTC. It specifies CASSVGQGMSETQYF. The whole variable domain, filled in from reference TRBV7-3 and TRBJ2-5, reads GAGVSQTPSNKVTEKGKYVELRCDPISGHTALYWYRQSLGQGPEFLIYFQGTGAADDSGLPNDRFFAVRPEGSVSTLKIQRTERGDSAVYLCASSVGQGMSETQYFGPGTRLLVL.

This clonotype has only a few counts. The chain carries TRBV12-3 or TRBV12-4 and TRBJ2-1; D might be TRBD2 (5 bases). The CDR3 has 11 amino acids. The V gene lost 5 bases and the J gene lost 15 bases, with 14 bases spanning the gap. The CDR3 spells CASSVSGRRFF. The CDR3 coding sequence is TGTGCCAGCAGTGTCAGCGGAAGGAGGTTCTTC.

This clonotype has ten or more counts. The genes are TRBV10-3 and TRBJ2-3, with D perhaps TRBD1 (6 bases). The CDR3 is 14 amino acids. Trimming shortened V by 7 bases and J by 3 bases, and 14 bases separated the two germline ends. The V gene's germline CDR1 is ENHRY and CDR2 SYGVKD. As DNA, the CDR3 is TGTGCCATCATTGGACAGCTGGGGACAGATACGCAGTATTTT. Translating gives CAIIGQLGTDTQYF.

The table lists this clonotype with many counts. The chain combines TRBV19 with TRBJ2-5; D is perhaps TRBD1 (6 bases). V was trimmed by 0 bases and J by 13 bases, leaving 18 bases between them. Germline CDR1 is LNHDA and CDR2 is SQIVND (reference sequence). This CDR3 has 14 residues. DNA of the CDR3: TGTGCCAGTAGTATAGATCTAACGACAGGACACCTGTACTTC. The encoded protein is CASSIDLTTGHLYF.

The chain joins TRBV7-6 to TRBJ1-3; D uncertain. Germline V gene sequence: CDR1 SGHVS, CDR2 FNYEAQ. V gave up 3 bases and J gave up 4 bases, with 13 bases separating them. This CDR3 region has 15 residues. The CDR3 loop reads CASSFSDRPGNTIYF. In DNA, the CDR3 is TGTGCCAGCAGCTTCTCAGACCGACCCGGAAACACCATATATTTT. Looking up the rest from reference TRBV7-6 and TRBJ1-3 gives the full variable domain: GAGVSQSPRYKVTKRGQDVALRCDPISGHVSLYWYRQALGQGPEFLTYFNYEAQQDKSGLPNDRFSAERPEGSISTLTIQRTEQRDSAMYRCASSFSDRPGNTIYFGEGSWLTVV.

The chain uses TRBV29-1 and TRBJ1-1; D is unclear. Germline V gene data show CDR1 as SQVTM and CDR2 as ANQGSEA. This CDR3 spans 12 amino acids. V lost 8 bases to trimming and J lost 1 base, with 11 bases between them. The CDR3 nucleotides read TGCAGCTCTGGGCGGGGGAACACTGAAGCTTTCTTT. Translated: CSSGRGNTEAFF.

This clonotype was counted ten times or more. The CDR3: CASTPGQGRGTIYF. The CDR3 bases are TGTGCCAGTACTCCCGGACAGGGAAGAGGCACCATATATTTT. The J gene is TRBJ1-3, the V gene TRBV19, with TRBD1 identical over 8 bases. The V gene end was trimmed by 7 bases and the J gene end by 9 bases; junction bases not matched to a gene: 11. Germline-derived CDR1 and CDR2 are LNHDA and SQIVND (reference sequence). The CDR3 is 14 amino acids. Full variable domain (outside the CDR3, taken from reference TRBV19 and TRBJ1-3): DGGITQSPKYLFRKEGQNVTLSCEQNLNHDAMYWYRQDPGQGLRLIYYSQIVNDFQKGDIAEGYSVSREKKESFPLTVTSAQKNPTAFYLCASTPGQGRGTIYFGEGSWLTVV.

This clonotype was counted at least ten times. This chain joins TRBV7-2 and TRBJ2-3; the match to TRBD2 covers 10 bases. Trimming removed 2 bases from V and 1 base from J; junction bases left unmatched: 9. Germline V lookup: CDR1 SGHTA, CDR2 FQGNSA. The CDR3 extends over 18 amino acids. The CDR3 here is CASSLSTTSGARTDTQYF. The CDR3 DNA reads as TGTGCCAGCAGCTTATCTACTACTAGCGGGGCACGCACAGATACGCAGTATTTT.

This clonotype was seen just once. The chain has TRBV29-1 and TRBJ2-2, with TRBD1 as a possible D gene (6 bases). Per germline, CDR1 SQVTM and CDR2 ANQGSEA. The V gene lost 7 bases and the J gene lost 6 bases, with 12 bases spanning the gap. This CDR3 has 12 amino acids. The CDR3 DNA follows: TGCAGCGCCCGGGACAACTCCGGGGAGCTGTTTTTT. This encodes CSARDNSGELFF.

This clonotype has just a few counts. The CDR3 DNA is TGTGCCAGCAGCCAAGATCGTGGGGGGGCTAGAAGCACAGATACGCAGTATTTT. Residues: CASSQDRGGARSTDTQYF. The V call is TRBV14, the J call TRBJ2-3; perhaps TRBD2 as D (7 bases). Between the trimmed V and J ends, which lost 0 bases and 0 bases, there was a span of 16 bases. CDR1 and CDR2 from the germline V gene are SGHDN and FVKESK. The CDR3 totals 18 residues.

The sample holds many counts of this clonotype. CDR3 protein: CASSFSENTEAFF. DNA of the CDR3: TGTGCCAGCAGCTTTTCAGAAAACACTGAAGCTTTCTTT. The V and J genes are TRBV7-3 and TRBJ1-1; D call uncertain. V was cut by 3 bases and J by 2 bases, with 7 bases left in between. Germline CDR1 and CDR2: SGHTA and FQGTGA. The CDR3 loop spans 13 amino acids.

V gene TRBV11-2 combines with J gene TRBJ1-2, with TRBD1 as a possible D gene (6 bases). Germline assignment: CDR1 SGHAT and CDR2 FQNNGV. V shed 5 bases and J shed 0 bases, with 19 bases lying between them. This CDR3 has 17 amino acids. The CDR3 DNA is TGTGCCAGCAGCCCCGGGCCAGGGGTGGGAGCTAACTATGGCTACACCTTC. Translated: CASSPGPGVGANYGYTF. Full variable domain (missing parts from reference TRBV11-2 and TRBJ1-2): EAGVAQSPRYKIIEKRQSVAFWCNPISGHATLYWYQQILGQGPKLLIQFQNNGVVDDSQLPKDRFSAERLKGVDSTLKIQPAKLEDSAVYLCASSPGPGVGANYGYTFGSGTRLTVV.

This clonotype has ten or more counts. The chain couples TRBV10-3 to TRBJ2-3; D possibly matches TRBD1 or TRBD2 (5 bases each). Germline CDR1 ENHRY, CDR2 SYGVKD. The CDR3 spans 17 residues. V lost 1 base to trimming and J lost 0 bases, with 14 bases between them. DNA for the CDR3: TGTGCCATCAGTGAGTTGGGACGGGCGCTAAGCACAGATACGCAGTATTTT. Translated, it gives CAISELGRALSTDTQYF.

This clonotype was counted ten times or more. The rearrangement links TRBV6-5 to TRBJ2-1; the D gene is possibly TRBD1 (5 bases). The CDR3 has 14 residues. CDR1 MNHEY and CDR2 SVGAGI come from the germline V gene. V was pared by 2 bases and J by 6 bases, with 11 bases between. The CDR3 DNA reads as TGTGCCAGCAGTTACGGCCCAGGGATCAATGAGCAGTTCTTC. Amino acid sequence: CASSYGPGINEQFF.